A single sample is the source of the 16 T cell receptor beta chains below, sequenced in a study of T-cell reconstitution after alpha-beta-depleted transplantation in children (dated by TCRdb to the mid-2010s). The protocol used for the library was PCR. TCRdb lists the instrument as Illumina HiSeq 2500. To normalize quantification of the TCRbeta repertoire, the TCR libraries were built with molecular barcoding that relied on unique molecular identifiers. TCRdb reprocessed the public reads (quality trimming at Q25 with fastp, clone calling with MiXCR) and kept in-frame beta chains. Records with the same CDR3 protein are collapsed into one entry carrying the most frequent genes and DNA. Across this sample there are about 300,000 distinct CDR3 sequences, with around 10% seen only once. Approximately 7.6% of the sample comes from the top ten. Explained via the paper, the treatment or condition label denotes: allogeneic hematopoietic cell transplantation with graft depleted of TCRalphabeta T cells and CD19 B cells.

The sequencing here drew on PBMCs, taken before TCRalphabeta/CD19-depleted stem cell transplant. The receptors were gathered from a boy under two years old with acute myeloid leukemia, due to receive a stem cell transplant.

The chain carries TRBV20-1 and TRBJ1-6; D may be TRBD1 (6 bases). The CDR3 consists of 14 residues. Germline CDR1 DFQATT, CDR2 SNEGSKA (reference sequence). V lost 3 bases and J lost 5, with 11 bases in between. This chain's CDR3 is CSARRDTNNSPLHF. DNA of the CDR3: TGCAGTGCTAGGCGGGACACCAATAATTCACCCCTCCACTTT.

This clonotype was counted many times. This chain connects TRBV9 to TRBJ2-7; 9 positions agree with TRBD1. The CDR3 has 17 amino acids. CDR1 and CDR2 (germline): SGDLS, YYNGEE. J was trimmed by 2 bases and V by 0 bases; bases with no gene match: 9. The CDR3 bases are TGTGCCAGCAGCGTAGGGTTAGGAGGGACAGGGCCCTACGAGCAGTACTTC. It translates to CASSVGLGGTGPYEQYF. Filled out from reference TRBV9 and TRBJ2-7, the complete variable domain reads DSGVTQTPKHLITATGQRVTLRCSPRSGDLSVYWYQQSLDQGLQFLIQYYNGEERAKGNILERFSAQQFPDLHSELNLSSLELGDSALYFCASSVGLGGTGPYEQYFGPGTRLTVT.

This clonotype occurred a few times. V gene TRBV28 combines with J gene TRBJ2-3; TRBD2 is a possible D gene (6 bases). Germline-derived CDR1 and CDR2 are MDHEN and SYDVKM. Trimming removed 7 bases at V and 3 bases at J, with 17 bases between. The CDR3 has 15 residues. CDR3 nucleotides: TGTGCCAGCACCCTGGGAGGTTTAGGAACAGATACGCAGTATTTT. Its translation is CASTLGGLGTDTQYF.

This clonotype occurred many times. CDR3 in amino acids: CSVKAHVGHETQYF. The CDR3 bases are TGCAGCGTTAAGGCCCACGTCGGACACGAGACCCAGTACTTC. J is TRBJ2-5 and V is TRBV29-1; D might be TRBD1 (5 bases). Per germline, CDR1 SQVTM and CDR2 ANQGSEA. The CDR3 extends over 14 amino acids. Deletions cut 5 bases from V and 5 bases from J, with 18 bases between.

This clonotype has at least ten counts. The rearrangement uses TRBV5-1 and TRBJ2-1, with D possibly called TRBD1 or TRBD2 (6 bases each). Per the germline V gene, CDR1 is SGHRS and CDR2 is YFSETQ. The V end lost 1 base, the J end lost 3 bases, and 11 bases lay between the germline ends. The CDR3 runs to 15 residues. Written as DNA, the CDR3 is TGCGCCAGCAGCTTGTCCGGGGGCCTCTACAATGAGCAGTTCTTC. Protein sequence: CASSLSGGLYNEQFF.

The rearrangement joins TRBV6-5 to TRBJ1-1, with a possible D match to TRBD1 (5 bases). Trimming removed 7 bases at V and 11 bases at J, with 14 bases between. Germline values: CDR1 MNHEY, CDR2 SVGAGI. This CDR3 region has 11 residues. The chain's CDR3 is CASKTKGQAFF. CDR3 coding DNA: TGTGCCAGCAAGACAAAGGGGCAGGCTTTCTTT.

At least ten counts were recorded for this clonotype. DNA of the CDR3: TGTGCCAGCAGTCTCCACACGACTAGCAGGAACTACAATGAGCAGTTCTTC. Translated: CASSLHTTSRNYNEQFF. The V call is TRBV27, the J call TRBJ2-1, with TRBD2 matching over 7 bases. The junction had 13 bases not matched to a gene; V was cut back by 5 bases and J by 3 bases. Germline V gene lookup returns CDR1 MNHEY and CDR2 SMNVEV (reference sequence). The CDR3 length is 17 residues.

This clonotype showed up many times. The V and J genes are TRBV5-5 and TRBJ1-5; 9 bases agree with TRBD1. Per germline, CDR1 SGHKS and CDR2 YYEKEE (reference sequence). J was trimmed by 2 bases and V by 1 base; bases with no gene match: 1. This CDR3 comprises 15 residues. CDR3 region: CASSLTGGGNQPQHF. CDR3 nucleotide sequence: TGTGCCAGCAGCTTGACAGGGGGCGGCAATCAGCCCCAGCATTTT.

The table lists this clonotype with many counts. The chain has TRBV10-3 and TRBJ2-2, with TRBD1 identical over 7 bases. CDR1 and CDR2 (germline): ENHRY, SYGVKD. This CDR3 has 14 amino acids. V was clipped by 6 bases and J by 1 base; unmatched bases: 2. The CDR3: CAIRRTGNTGELFF. The CDR3 DNA follows: TGTGCCATCAGGCGGACAGGGAACACCGGGGAGCTGTTTTTT.

In this sample, this clonotype turned up many times. The J gene is TRBJ1-2, the V gene TRBV27; D is undetermined. Germline CDR1 and CDR2: MNHEY and SMNVEV (reference sequence). The CDR3 sequence is 16 residues long. The ends were cut back, 0 bases at V and 0 bases at J, with 11 bases in the middle. The CDR3, as DNA: TGTGCCAGCAGTTTATCGAGTAGCATAGCTAACTATGGCTACACCTTC. Protein: CASSLSSSIANYGYTF.

Comment on this clonotype: One base away lies a much larger clone, so this may be a sequencing read error. This chain connects TRBV25-1 to TRBJ2-7, with a weak D call TRBD2 (5 bases). The CDR3 extends over 12 amino acids. CDR1 is MGHDK, CDR2 SYGVNS, per germline. Deletions cut 6 bases from V and 7 bases from J, with 13 bases between. This CDR3 reads CASREGGLEQYF. The DNA of the CDR3 is TGTGCCAGCAGGGAAGGAGGTCTTGAGCAGTACTTC.

Worth noting for this clonotype: It may be a read error: a sequence one base away is much more abundant. This chain connects TRBV7-9 to TRBJ2-3; 7 bases are a match to TRBD1. The germline gives CDR1 SEHNR, CDR2 FQNEAQ (reference sequence). Losses at the gene ends were 5 bases for V and 3 bases for J; bases not matched to a gene: 8. The CDR3 is 15 residues long. Here the CDR3 DNA reads TGTGCCAGCAGCCCTTCGACAGGGACAACAGATACGCAGTATTTT. Encoded protein: CASSPSTGTTDTQYF.

The sample holds many counts of this clonotype. The chain is built from TRBV29-1 and TRBJ2-5, with a possible D match to TRBD1 (5 bases). Germline loops: CDR1 SQVTM, CDR2 ANQGSEA. This CDR3 has 11 residues. Trimming left V 4 bases short and J 4 bases short, with 7 bases between. The CDR3 loop reads CSVVQGETQYF. The CDR3 DNA reads TGCAGCGTTGTGCAGGGAGAGACCCAGTACTTC.

This clonotype was seen only a few times. The gene calls are TRBV29-1 and TRBJ1-1, with TRBD1 as a possible D gene (6 bases). CDR1 and CDR2 from the germline V gene are SQVTM and ANQGSEA. V was pared by 4 bases and J by 6 bases, with 18 bases between. CDR3 size: 14 residues. The DNA of the CDR3 is TGCAGCGTTGGATACATGGGACATAGGGCTGAAGCTTTCTTT. It is translated as CSVGYMGHRAEAFF.

The chain carries TRBV5-1 and TRBJ2-1; no clear D. CDR1 and CDR2 from the germline V gene are SGHRS and YFSETQ. Trimming pared 3 bases from V and 8 bases from J, leaving 15 bases between. This CDR3 contains 14 residues. The CDR3 DNA reads as TGCGCCAGCAGCTCCCGGTATCGATCAGATGAGCAGTTCTTC. The encoded protein is CASSSRYRSDEQFF. Drawing the rest from reference TRBV5-1 and TRBJ2-1, the complete variable domain is KAGVTQTPRYLIKTRGQQVTLSCSPISGHRSVSWYQQTPGQGLQFLFEYFSETQRNKGNFPGRFSGRQFSNSRSEMNVSTLELGDSALYLCASSSRYRSDEQFFGPGTRLTVL.

This rearrangement joins TRBV29-1 to TRBJ1-1, with a tentative D call TRBD1 (6 bases). Trimming removed 6 bases at V and 7 bases at J, with 18 bases between. CDR3 length: 13 residues. The germline CDR1 and CDR2 sequences are SQVTM and ANQGSEA. CDR3 nucleotide sequence: TGCAGCGTGGGGGGGGCAGGGAAGGGTGAAGCTTTCTTT. The encoded protein is CSVGGAGKGEAFF.